The 14 T cell receptor beta chains below all came from one sample that was sequenced in a study of technical replicates of blood from several donors (TCRdb year 2017). The library relied on the immunoSEQ multiplex PCR assay. The immuneACCESS repertoire file appears here via TCRdb, limited to in-frame rearrangements. These files lack a portion of the clones; in checked studies, under half of the deficit traces to unresolved V genes, and the cause of the others is not known. This sample comprises some 96,000 clones, approximately 94% of them detected only once. Of the sample, approximately 0.22% is held by the ten largest clones. The material sequenced was T cells isolated from PBMCs. These receptor sequences come from a human donor in good health.

The chain uses TRBV2 and TRBJ2-1; 10 bases agree with TRBD1. Germline V lookup: CDR1 SNHLY, CDR2 FYNNEI. Trimming took 5 bases from V and 5 from J; bases not matched to a gene: 6. The CDR3 is 15 residues long. CDR3 protein: CASSSTGTGDNEQFF. CDR3 DNA: TGTGCCAGCAGTTCGACCGGGACAGGGGACAATGAGCAGTTCTTC.

CDR3 sequence reads: CASSGPRQGLIGELFF. The CDR3 nucleotides read TGCGCCAGCAGTGGCCCGCGACAGGGCTTGATTGGGGAGCTGTTTTTT. V usage is TRBV10-1 and J usage is TRBJ2-2, with 7 bases aligning to TRBD1. The CDR3 contains 16 residues. The V gene's germline CDR1 is WNHNN and CDR2 SYGVQD (reference sequence). After removal of 4 bases from V and 8 bases from J, the junction contained 13 bases not matched to a gene.

J is TRBJ1-6 and V is TRBV14; D possibly corresponds to TRBD1 (5 bases). CDR1 and CDR2 (germline): SGHDN, FVKESK. With 3 bases removed from V and 10 bases from J, the gap between germline ends came to 16 bases. The CDR3 covers 15 residues. The CDR3 protein is CASSQGREERSPLHF. The CDR3 nucleotides read TGTGCCAGCAGCCAGGGCAGGGAAGAGAGATCACCCCTCCACTTT.

The rearrangement uses TRBV25-1 and TRBJ2-5; tentative D call: TRBD1 (5 bases). The CDR3 loop spans 14 amino acids. Deletions cut 7 bases from V and 1 base from J, with 13 bases between. CDR1 is MGHDK and CDR2 is SYGVNS in the germline V gene. The CDR3 coding sequence is TGTGCCAGCACAACAACAGGATTCCAAGAGACCCAGTACTTC. This encodes CASTTTGFQETQYF.

This chain connects TRBV2 to TRBJ2-7; 7 bases are a match to TRBD2. Per germline, CDR1 SNHLY and CDR2 FYNNEI. Trimming at V came to 11 bases and at J to 2 bases, leaving 15 bases not matched to a gene. This CDR3 comprises 15 residues. The CDR3 sequence: CASTEGLAVAYEQYF. CDR3 nucleotide sequence: TGTGCCTCCACCGAAGGGCTAGCGGTAGCCTACGAGCAGTACTTC.

The genes are TRBV7-8 and TRBJ2-5; D is perhaps TRBD2 (6 bases). CDR1 is SGHVS, CDR2 FQNEAQ, per germline. The V end was cut by 8 bases, the J end by 0 bases, with 16 bases between. The CDR3 consists of 15 residues. The CDR3: CASGSSGDYQETQYF. In nucleotides, the CDR3 is TGTGCCAGCGGATCTTCCGGGGACTACCAAGAGACCCAGTACTTC.

The J gene is TRBJ1-1, the V gene TRBV7-6; D gene ambiguous. V was shortened by 4 bases and J by 3 bases, with 12 bases between the two germline ends. The CDR3 runs to 14 residues. Looked up from germline, CDR1 is SGHVS and CDR2 is FNYEAQ. CDR3 nucleotide sequence: TGTGCCAGCAGCTCCCAGGCCCCGGACACTGAAGCTTTCTTT. This gives the protein CASSSQAPDTEAFF. Filled out from reference TRBV7-6 and TRBJ1-1, the complete variable domain reads GAGVSQSPRYKVTKRGQDVALRCDPISGHVSLYWYRQALGQGPEFLTYFNYEAQQDKSGLPNDRFSAERPEGSISTLTIQRTEQRDSAMYRCASSSQAPDTEAFFGQGTRLTVV.

The chain carries TRBV5-4 and TRBJ2-7, with D possibly matching TRBD2 (6 bases). The CDR3 has 15 residues. The V and J ends lost 2 bases and 3 bases respectively, with 15 bases between them. Germline-derived CDR1 and CDR2 are SGHNT and YYREEE (reference sequence). The CDR3: CASSFLRDSNYEQYF. In nucleotides, the CDR3 is TGTGCCAGCAGCTTTTTGCGGGACTCAAACTACGAGCAGTACTTC.

This chain joins TRBV5-6 and TRBJ1-3; D might be TRBD1 (5 bases). Germline CDR1 reads SGHDT; CDR2 reads YYEEEE. Trimming shortened V by 1 base and J by 4 bases, and 15 bases separated the two germline ends. The CDR3 sequence is 16 residues long. CDR3 in amino acids: CASSLFSRQHGNTIYF. As DNA, the CDR3 is TGTGCCAGCAGCTTGTTCAGCAGACAGCACGGAAACACCATATATTTT.

V and J are TRBV6-9 and TRBJ1-4; a weak D match, TRBD1 (6 bases). Germline V lookup: CDR1 MNHGY, CDR2 SVAAGI. Trimming removed 5 bases at V and 0 bases at J, with 13 bases between. This CDR3 region has 16 residues. The CDR3, as DNA: TGTGCCAGCAGTGGACAGAACCCTGCAACTAATGAAAAACTGTTTTTT. Translation: CASSGQNPATNEKLFF.

This rearrangement joins TRBV29-1 to TRBJ2-7; D remains ambiguous. The germline CDR1 and CDR2 sequences are SQVTM and ANQGSEA. The CDR3 consists of 12 residues. The ends were cut back, 5 bases at V and 6 bases at J, with 14 bases in the middle. The CDR3 protein is CSVILVLGEQYF. The CDR3 DNA reads TGCAGCGTTATCCTAGTCCTCGGCGAGCAGTACTTC.

V is TRBV2 and J is TRBJ1-6; 9 bases line up with TRBD1. The germline V gene has CDR1 SNHLY and CDR2 FYNNEI. This CDR3 has 14 amino acids. V shed 8 bases and J 8 bases; nucleotides not matched to a gene: 7. The chain's CDR3 is CASGGQGRDSPLHF. The CDR3 DNA reads TGTGCCAGCGGGGGACAGGGTCGGGATTCACCCCTCCACTTT.

V usage is TRBV25-1 and J usage is TRBJ2-1; 9 nucleotides align to TRBD1. V was pared by 3 bases and J by 5 bases, with 11 bases of the junction left unmatched. The V gene's germline CDR1 is MGHDK and CDR2 SYGVNS. The CDR3 has 17 residues. In nucleotides, the CDR3 is TGTGCCAGCAGTGAGGCCTGGACAGGGGTTTCACACAATGAGCAGTTCTTC. Protein: CASSEAWTGVSHNEQFF. Looking up the rest from reference TRBV25-1 and TRBJ2-1 gives the full variable domain: EADIYQTPRYLVIGTGKKITLECSQTMGHDKMYWYQQDPGMELHLIHYSYGVNSTEKGDLSSESTVSRIRTEHFPLTLESARPSHTSQYLCASSEAWTGVSHNEQFFGPGTRLTVL.

The CDR3 sequence: CASSLRGLAGPTGELFF. The CDR3 DNA sequence: TGTGCCAGCAGCTTACGAGGACTAGCGGGGCCCACCGGGGAGCTGTTTTTT. V gene TRBV7-3 combines with J gene TRBJ2-2, with 12 bases fitting TRBD2. Trimming removed 2 bases from V and 4 bases from J; junction bases left unmatched: 5. Germline V gene data show CDR1 as SGHTA and CDR2 as FQGTGA. This CDR3 is 17 amino acids long.